This T cell receptor beta chain was identified in a study of cytomegalovirus exposure and HLA in healthy donors. In the study overall: Just over 80% of 300 to 450 genotyped donors fell in the Caucasian-associated ancestry cluster. Study-wide results and limits: There was a cluster of highly shared sequence variants that was likely a sequencing artifact.

Healthy bone marrow donors made up the donors. Comments on this clone: Its antigen is undetermined.

The PCR had 60 Vbeta and 13 Jbeta primers. In the original workflow: The count from a later analysis was some 81 million unique TCR beta chains, about 10 million of them shared. Only in-frame clones appear in the TCRdb table, and some are missing; sequencing was by immunoSEQ multiplex PCR. D and trimming were read from the DNA, whereas the V and J calls and clone size are those reported in that table. This table has tens of thousands of clones, approximately 81% appearing once. The sequence came from a woman between 45 and 65 years old in good health and CMV-seropositive. Sequencing was carried out using PBMCs.

The CDR3, as DNA: TGTGCCATCAGTGAGCCCGGCCGGGACATCTACAATGAGCAGTTCTTC. Protein product: CAISEPGRDIYNEQFF. This chain uses TRBV10-3 with TRBJ2-1, with a weak D call TRBD1 (6 bases). This CDR3 is 16 amino acids long. Germline V CDR1 and CDR2: ENHRY, SYGVKD. The V end was cut by 2 bases, the J end by 3 bases, with 14 bases between.